These T cell receptor beta chains were read from a single sample in a study of shared clonotypes between healthy human individuals. Profiled with immunoSEQ multiplex PCR; TCRdb holds only in-frame clones, not every one. Of about 2,100,000 clones in the sample, around 93% were seen once. The sample taken for sequencing was naive CD8+ T cells from PBMCs. All receptors come from a man younger than 35 in good health. Some clones in this sample may be carry-over from other donors' samples. Both conserved end residues are part of each CDR3. Fields, in order: CDR3 length, V gene, J gene, clone size, D gene, CDR3 DNA, CDR3 protein. D genes are given only for firm matches. Part of the rows lack a size; the others show once, few, many or a class for expanded clones.

length: 19; V: TRBV19; J: TRBJ2-6; size: -; D: -; DNA: TGTGCCAGTAGTATTTTCGGACAAGGATACCACTCTGGGGCCAACGTCCTGACTTTC; CDR3: CASSIFGQGYHSGANVLTF
length: 13; V: TRBV28; J: TRBJ2-1; size: -; D: TRBD1; DNA: TGTGCCAGCAGCCCCAGGGGGTACAATGAGCAGTTCTTC; CDR3: CASSPRGYNEQFF
length: 16; V: TRBV18; J: TRBJ2-5; size: -; D: -; DNA: TGTGCCAGCTCAGAATTGCGACCGCCATCGGGGGAGACCCAGTACTTC; CDR3: CASSELRPPSGETQYF
length: 17; V: TRBV10-3; J: TRBJ2-3; size: -; D: -; DNA: TGTGCCATCAGTGACCCCCGGACTAGGGGGTCGGGAGATACGCAGTATTTT; CDR3: CAISDPRTRGSGDTQYF
length: 13; V: TRBV4-1; J: TRBJ2-3; size: -; D: -; DNA: TGCGCCAGCAATGCCGGAGGTACAGATACGCAGTATTTT; CDR3: CASNAGGTDTQYF
length: 15; V: TRBV2; J: TRBJ2-1; size: -; D: TRBD2; DNA: TGTGCCAGCAGTGAAGGCGGGAGCGTCCACAATGAGCAGTTCTTC; CDR3: CASSEGGSVHNEQFF
length: 11; V: TRBV7-8; J: TRBJ2-7; size: -; D: TRBD2; DNA: TGTGCCAGCAGCGCGACTAGCGGGAGGGCCTTC; CDR3: CASSATSGRAF
length: 13; V: TRBV7-7; J: TRBJ2-7; size: few; D: -; DNA: TGTGCCAGCAGCCCAGGGGTGGGCTACGAGCAGTACTTC; CDR3: CASSPGVGYEQYF
length: 15; V: TRBV5-4; J: TRBJ1-2; size: -; D: TRBD1; DNA: TGTGCCAGCAGCTACGAACAGGGGGCCATTACTCGCTACACCTTC; CDR3: CASSYEQGAITRYTF
length: 15; V: TRBV4-1; J: TRBJ2-7; size: -; D: -; DNA: TGCGCCAGCAGCCCGGACCCGGGATTTCCCTACGAGCAGTACTTC; CDR3: CASSPDPGFPYEQYF
length: 14; V: TRBV9; J: TRBJ2-7; size: -; D: -; DNA: TGTGCCAGCAGCCCCACCGAGAAAAAATACGAGCAGTACTTC; CDR3: CASSPTEKKYEQYF
length: 17; V: TRBV15; J: TRBJ2-3; size: -; D: TRBD1; DNA: TGTGCCACCAGCTCTTTCCCCCGGGACAGCTCCACAGATACGCAGTATTTT; CDR3: CATSSFPRDSSTDTQYF
length: 13; V: TRBV4-1; J: TRBJ2-1; size: -; D: TRBD2; DNA: TGCGCCAGCAGCCACCTAGCGGGAAATGAGCAGTTCTTC; CDR3: CASSHLAGNEQFF
length: 14; V: TRBV9; J: TRBJ2-6; size: -; D: -; DNA: TGTGCCAGCAGCGAGTTTCGTACAGCCAACGTCCTGACTTTC; CDR3: CASSEFRTANVLTF
length: 15; V: TRBV5-1; J: TRBJ2-1; size: once; D: -; DNA: TGCGCCAGCAGCATAAACCCAGGCTCCTACAATGAGCAGTTCTTC; CDR3: CASSINPGSYNEQFF
length: 14; V: TRBV27; J: TRBJ2-3; size: -; D: -; DNA: TGTGCCAGCAGTTTATACCAGGGCGCGGATACGCAGTATTTT; CDR3: CASSLYQGADTQYF
length: 13; V: TRBV6-6; J: TRBJ2-7; size: -; D: -; DNA: TGTGCCAGCAAGCCGTACAGTTCCTACGAGCAGTACTTC; CDR3: CASKPYSSYEQYF
length: 16; V: TRBV4-1; J: TRBJ1-2; size: -; D: TRBD1; DNA: TGCGCCAGCAGCCACGGACAGGGGGAGGGTAGCTATGGCTACACCTTC; CDR3: CASSHGQGEGSYGYTF
length: 17; V: TRBV18; J: TRBJ2-1; size: -; D: -; DNA: TGTGCCAGCTCACCAGGGGCTAGGGGGGCGGAGTACAATGAGCAGTTCTTC; CDR3: CASSPGARGAEYNEQFF
length: 15; V: TRBV28; J: TRBJ1-2; size: -; D: -; DNA: TGTGCCAGCAGTTTTGAGGGGGTCTATAACTATGGCTACACCTTC; CDR3: CASSFEGVYNYGYTF
length: 16; V: TRBV28; J: TRBJ1-5; size: -; D: -; DNA: TGTGCCAGCAGTTTAGACTCGTCAGGGCCCTATCAGCCCCAGCATTTT; CDR3: CASSLDSSGPYQPQHF
length: 14; V: TRBV5-6; J: TRBJ2-7; size: -; D: -; DNA: TGTGCCAGCAGCTTTCCAGGGGACTCCTACGAGCAGTACTTC; CDR3: CASSFPGDSYEQYF
length: 14; V: TRBV7-9; J: TRBJ2-1; size: -; D: -; DNA: TGTGCCAGCAGCCCCCACAGTAATCCGAATGAGCAGTTCTTC; CDR3: CASSPHSNPNEQFF
length: 17; V: TRBV28; J: TRBJ1-5; size: -; D: -; DNA: TGTGCCAGCAGGCCTCGACAGTTCGGGTTAAGCAATCAGCCCCAGCATTTT; CDR3: CASRPRQFGLSNQPQHF
length: 14; V: TRBV4-1; J: TRBJ1-2; size: -; D: -; DNA: TGCGCCAGCAGCCAAGACCGCGGGCCGGATGGCTACACCTTC; CDR3: CASSQDRGPDGYTF
length: 13; V: TRBV19; J: TRBJ1-5; size: -; D: -; DNA: TGTGCCAGTAGTCTTCAGGGCGGCCAGCCCCAGCATTTT; CDR3: CASSLQGGQPQHF
length: 14; V: TRBV10-3; J: TRBJ2-5; size: -; D: TRBD2; DNA: TGTGCCATCAGTGAGGAGTTAGCGGGAGAGACCCAGTACTTC; CDR3: CAISEELAGETQYF
length: 14; V: TRBV11-2; J: TRBJ2-7; size: -; D: -; DNA: TGTGCCAGCAGCTTAGTGGTGGGTACCTACGAGCAGTACTTC; CDR3: CASSLVVGTYEQYF
length: 17; V: TRBV6-4; J: TRBJ2-1; size: once; D: TRBD2; DNA: TGTGCCAGCAGTGACCTCCCTAGCGGGAGCTCCTACAATGAGCAGTTCTTC; CDR3: CASSDLPSGSSYNEQFF